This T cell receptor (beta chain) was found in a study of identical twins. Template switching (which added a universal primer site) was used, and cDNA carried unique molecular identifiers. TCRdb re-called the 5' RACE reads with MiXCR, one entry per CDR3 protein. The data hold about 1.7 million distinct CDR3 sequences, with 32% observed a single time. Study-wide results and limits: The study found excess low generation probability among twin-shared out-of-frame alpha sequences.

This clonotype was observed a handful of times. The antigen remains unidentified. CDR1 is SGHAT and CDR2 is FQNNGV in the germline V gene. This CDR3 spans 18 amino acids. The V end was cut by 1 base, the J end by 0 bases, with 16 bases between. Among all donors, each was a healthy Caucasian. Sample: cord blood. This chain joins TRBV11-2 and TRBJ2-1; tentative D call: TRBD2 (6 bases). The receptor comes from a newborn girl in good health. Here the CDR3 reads CASSLGVGTQSSYNEQFF. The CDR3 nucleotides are TGTGCCAGCAGCTTAGGCGTCGGGACTCAATCCTCCTACAATGAGCAGTTCTTC.